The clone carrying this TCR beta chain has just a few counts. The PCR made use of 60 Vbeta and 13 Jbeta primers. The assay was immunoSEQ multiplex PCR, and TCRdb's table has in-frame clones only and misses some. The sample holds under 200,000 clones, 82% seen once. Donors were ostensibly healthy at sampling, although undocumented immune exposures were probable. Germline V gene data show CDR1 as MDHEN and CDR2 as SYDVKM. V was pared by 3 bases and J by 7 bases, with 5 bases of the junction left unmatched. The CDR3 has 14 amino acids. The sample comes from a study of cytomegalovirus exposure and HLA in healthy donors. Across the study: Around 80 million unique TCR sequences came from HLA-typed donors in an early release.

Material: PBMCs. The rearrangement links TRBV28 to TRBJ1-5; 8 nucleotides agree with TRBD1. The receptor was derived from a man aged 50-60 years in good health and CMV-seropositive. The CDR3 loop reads CASSFQGALQPQHF. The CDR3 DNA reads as TGTGCCAGCAGTTTTCAGGGGGCGCTCCAGCCCCAGCATTTT.